This TCR beta chain was obtained from a study of T cell repertoires in cytomegalovirus infection. Study results and caveats: The ex vivo response showed dominance by HLA-C-restricted CMV-specific TCR beta clonotypes. The cumulative frequency of public TCR beta families identified carriers of CMV plus the relevant HLA.

TCRdb called the reads again in MiXCR, with one record for every CDR3 protein. The profile covers some 270,000 distinct CDR3 sequences, with about 15% appearing a single time and around 47% taken by the ten largest. This clonotype qualifies as medium-sized. Its antigen is not identified. This TCR came from a human donor in good health (CMV status not recorded). Some clones in this sample may be carry-over from other donors' samples. Sequencing was performed on CD8+ T cells from PBMCs.

The CDR3 nucleotides are TGTGCCAGCAGCTTGGGGACAGGGGTTAGCACAGATACGCAGTATTTT. This encodes CASSLGTGVSTDTQYF. This chain connects TRBV5-6 to TRBJ2-3, with 9 bases identical to TRBD1. This CDR3 is 16 amino acids long. Losses at the gene ends were 0 bases for V and 0 bases for J; bases not matched to a gene: 2. Germline-derived CDR1 and CDR2 are SGHDT and YYEEEE.